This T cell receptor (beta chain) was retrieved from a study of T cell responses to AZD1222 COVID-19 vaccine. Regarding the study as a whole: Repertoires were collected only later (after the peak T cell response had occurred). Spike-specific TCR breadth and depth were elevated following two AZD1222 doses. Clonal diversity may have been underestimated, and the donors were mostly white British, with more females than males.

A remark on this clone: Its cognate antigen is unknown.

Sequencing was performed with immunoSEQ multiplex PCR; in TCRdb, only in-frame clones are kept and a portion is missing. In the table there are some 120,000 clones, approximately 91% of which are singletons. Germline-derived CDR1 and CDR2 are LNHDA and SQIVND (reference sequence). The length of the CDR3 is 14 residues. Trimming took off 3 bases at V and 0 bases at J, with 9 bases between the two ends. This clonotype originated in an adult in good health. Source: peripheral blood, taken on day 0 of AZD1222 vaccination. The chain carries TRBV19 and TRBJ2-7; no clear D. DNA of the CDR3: TGTGCCAGTAGTATTTATAAAGGCTCCTACGAGCAGTACTTC. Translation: CASSIYKGSYEQYF.